Shown below are 21 T cell receptor beta chains from a single sample sequenced in a study of cytomegalovirus exposure and HLA in healthy donors. The primer mix had 60 Vbeta and 13 Jbeta primers. The protocol was immunoSEQ multiplex PCR, while the TCRdb copy is restricted to in-frame clones and leaves out a portion. The data contain 85,000 to 100,000 clones, more than 60% of them singletons. What was sequenced was PBMCs. These receptors originate from a middle-aged man in good health and CMV-seropositive.

This rearrangement joins TRBV18 to TRBJ2-2, with D tentatively TRBD1 (6 bases). Germline CDR1 and CDR2: KGHSH and LQKENI. This CDR3 spans 17 amino acids. Deletions cut 3 bases from V and 0 bases from J, with 14 bases between. The CDR3: CASSPPRQDANTGELFF. The CDR3, as DNA: TGTGCCAGCTCACCTCCGCGACAGGACGCGAACACCGGGGAGCTGTTTTTT.

The chain carries TRBV2 and TRBJ2-5; no clear D gene. Trimming stripped 4 bases from V and 5 bases from J, with 14 bases between. Germline CDR1 SNHLY, CDR2 FYNNEI. The CDR3 spans 14 residues. The DNA of the CDR3 is TGTGCCAGCAGTGGGTTCCGCCAGGCGGAGACCCAGTACTTC. Residues: CASSGFRQAETQYF.

Comment on this clone: A read error may account for a junction end that differs from germline. J is TRBJ2-7 and V is TRBV4-1; 8 bases agree with TRBD1. Germline assignment: CDR1 MGHRA and CDR2 YSYEKL. This CDR3 contains 13 residues. For the CDR3, the DNA is TGTGCCAGCAGCCAAGACGTAGACAGGGGAAAGTACTTC. It codes for CASSQDVDRGKYF.

V and J are TRBV11-2 and TRBJ2-7, with unresolved D. The CDR3 runs to 15 residues. Germline CDR1 SGHAT, CDR2 FQNNGV. V lost 0 bases and J 3 bases, leaving 12 bases between the germline ends. The CDR3 region is CASSLDPQTLYEQYF. For the CDR3, the DNA is TGTGCCAGCAGCTTAGATCCACAGACGCTCTACGAGCAGTACTTC.

The CDR3 protein is CASGRGQATYEQYF. DNA for the CDR3: TGTGCCAGCGGTAGGGGGCAGGCGACCTACGAGCAGTACTTC. The V gene is TRBV6-5, the J gene TRBJ2-7; 7 bases line up with TRBD1. Germline CDR1 and CDR2: MNHEY and SVGAGI. CDR3 length: 14 residues. The V and J ends lost 8 bases and 2 bases, in that order; junction bases with no gene match: 9.

CDR3 sequence: CASSPGLAGAADTQYF. The DNA of the CDR3 is TGTGCCAGCTCACCGGGACTAGCGGGGGCCGCAGATACGCAGTATTTT. The rearrangement joins TRBV18 to TRBJ2-3; 14 bases are shared with TRBD2. This CDR3 spans 16 amino acids. The germline V gene encodes CDR1 KGHSH and CDR2 LQKENI. V dropped 3 bases and J dropped 4; count of bases not matched to a gene: 3.

The rearrangement joins TRBV15 to TRBJ2-7; D remains ambiguous. This CDR3 contains 12 residues. The V end lost 0 bases, the J end lost 4 bases, and 4 bases lay between the germline ends. Germline V gene data show CDR1 as LNHNV and CDR2 as YYDKDF (reference sequence). CDR3 loop: CATSRDPYEQYF. DNA of the CDR3: TGTGCCACCAGCAGAGATCCTTACGAGCAGTACTTC. Full variable domain (remainder filled in from reference TRBV15 and TRBJ2-7): DAMVIQNPRYQVTQFGKPVTLSCSQTLNHNVMYWYQQKSSQAPKLLFHYYDKDFNNEADTPDNFQSRRPNTSFCFLDIRSPGLGDTAMYLCATSRDPYEQYFGPGTRLTVT.

The chain recombines TRBV9 with TRBJ2-3; 10 bases are a match to TRBD2. V shed 4 bases, J shed 2 bases, and the junction held 7 bases outside the gene matches. Germline loops: CDR1 SGDLS, CDR2 YYNGEE. CDR3 length: 16 residues. This CDR3 is CASSSSGGGATDTQYF. The CDR3 nucleotides read TGTGCCAGCAGCTCAAGCGGGGGGGGTGCCACAGATACGCAGTATTTT.

The chain recombines TRBV15 with TRBJ2-2; 7 nucleotides agree with TRBD2. Trimming cost V 6 bases and J 2 bases; bases outside gene matches: 12. Germline V lookup: CDR1 LNHNV, CDR2 YYDKDF (reference sequence). The CDR3 is made up of 17 amino acids. The chain's CDR3 is CATRWGGPIENTGELFF. The CDR3 DNA sequence: TGTGCCACCAGGTGGGGGGGTCCAATTGAAAACACCGGGGAGCTGTTTTTT.

The table lists this clone with a few counts. The chain employs TRBV14 and TRBJ2-1; tentative D call: TRBD2 (6 bases). Germline V gene lookup returns CDR1 SGHDN and CDR2 FVKESK. V dropped 3 bases and J dropped 6 bases, with 12 bases sitting between them. CDR3 size: 14 residues. CDR3: CASSQRGTFNEQFF. CDR3 bases: TGTGCCAGCAGCCAGCGGGGTACCTTCAATGAGCAGTTCTTC.

The sample holds one count of this clone. The V and J genes are TRBV6-6 and TRBJ1-6; D may be TRBD1 (5 bases). Germline CDR1 MNHNY, CDR2 SVGAGI (reference sequence). The V end was cut by 2 bases, the J end by 14 bases, with 13 bases between. This CDR3 region has 13 residues. CDR3 in DNA: TGTGCCAGCAGTTACCCAGGGCTTGGGGCCCTCCACTTT. It specifies CASSYPGLGALHF.

J is TRBJ1-1 and V is TRBV18; D is uncertain. The CDR3 totals 14 residues. CDR1 and CDR2 (germline): KGHSH, LQKENI. Trimming removed 3 bases at V and 7 bases at J, with 15 bases between. The CDR3 DNA sequence: TGTGCCAGCTCACCTGACAAAGCCCTCCTTGAAGCTTTCTTT. Translating gives CASSPDKALLEAFF. Filled out from reference TRBV18 and TRBJ1-1, the complete variable domain reads NAGVMQNPRHLVRRRGQEARLRCSPMKGHSHVYWYRQLPEEGLKFMVYLQKENIIDESGMPKERFSAEFPKEGPSILRIQQVVRGDSAAYFCASSPDKALLEAFFGQGTRLTVV.

To note about this clone: The same CDR3 arises from other DNA sequences in this sample as well. The chain recombines TRBV28 with TRBJ2-2, with TRBD1 matching over 7 bases. This CDR3 has 15 amino acids. Germline CDR1 is MDHEN and CDR2 is SYDVKM. The V gene end was trimmed by 4 bases and the J gene end by 1 base; junction bases not matched to a gene: 3. CDR3: CASSSGTENTGELFF. In DNA, the CDR3 is TGTGCCAGCAGTTCAGGGACAGAGAACACCGGGGAGCTGTTTTTT.

V usage is TRBV18 and J usage is TRBJ2-7; maybe TRBD2 (7 bases). This CDR3 has 15 residues. V dropped 1 base and J dropped 2 bases, with 12 bases sitting between them. Germline V gene data show CDR1 as KGHSH and CDR2 as LQKENI. The CDR3 DNA follows: TGTGCCAGCTCACCACTTGGGGGGGCTCCCTACGAGCAGTACTTC. Translating gives CASSPLGGAPYEQYF.

This chain uses TRBV27 with TRBJ1-2; 7 bases match TRBD1. The CDR3 runs to 12 residues. The V gene's germline CDR1 is MNHEY and CDR2 SMNVEV (reference sequence). V trimming: 6 bases; J trimming: 11 bases; junction bases outside the gene matches: 9. The CDR3 loop is CASSRDRVGYTF. Written as DNA, the CDR3 is TGTGCCAGCAGCCGAGACAGGGTTGGTTACACCTTC.

As to this clone: Germline and junction disagree at one end, which may indicate a read error. This sequence joins TRBV2 and TRBJ1-5; a possible D gene is TRBD1 (6 bases). Germline lookup yields CDR1 SNHLY and CDR2 FYNNEI. The CDR3 loop spans 13 amino acids. The CDR3 DNA is TGTGCCAGCAGGCTGGACAGCAATCAGCCCCAGAATTTT. This translates into CASRLDSNQPQNF.

This chain joins TRBV7-2 and TRBJ1-6, with D hard to call. CDR1 and CDR2 from the germline V gene are SGHTA and FQGNSA. The CDR3 consists of 14 residues. V was pared by 4 bases and J by 8 bases, with 12 bases between. The CDR3 region is CASSWAHSDSPLHF. CDR3 nucleotide sequence: TGTGCCAGCAGCTGGGCCCACTCAGATTCACCCCTCCACTTT.

The chain links TRBV19 to TRBJ2-1; 10 bases fit TRBD2. This CDR3 spans 18 amino acids. With 3 bases clipped from V and 1 base from J, the junction kept 9 bases outside the gene matches. The germline gives CDR1 LNHDA, CDR2 SQIVND (reference sequence). CDR3 coding DNA: TGTGCCAGTAGTATCGGTAGCGGGGGGCCGGGGTCCTACAATGAGCAGTTCTTC. It translates to CASSIGSGGPGSYNEQFF. Full variable domain (remainder filled in from reference TRBV19 and TRBJ2-1): DGGITQSPKYLFRKEGQNVTLSCEQNLNHDAMYWYRQDPGQGLRLIYYSQIVNDFQKGDIAEGYSVSREKKESFPLTVTSAQKNPTAFYLCASSIGSGGPGSYNEQFFGPGTRLTVL.

The chain recombines TRBV30 with TRBJ2-5, with 7 bases aligning to TRBD2. The J call may be wrong; the DNA end is better matched by TRBJ2-7. Germline lookup yields CDR1 GTSNPN and CDR2 SVGIG (reference sequence). The CDR3 extends over 13 amino acids. The CDR3 loop reads CAWSSASGGEQYF. As DNA, the CDR3 is TGTGCCTGGAGTTCCGCTTCGGGGGGCGAGCAGTACTTC.

This sequence joins TRBV7-3 and TRBJ1-2; D remains ambiguous. V was pared by 2 bases and J by 1 base, with 8 bases between. The CDR3 contains 14 residues. CDR1 and CDR2 from the germline V gene are SGHTA and FQGTGA. CDR3 sequence reads: CASSLDGSNYGYTF. In DNA, the CDR3 is TGTGCCAGCAGCTTAGATGGCAGTAACTATGGCTACACCTTC.

The chain joins TRBV9 to TRBJ2-2; weak D call: TRBD1 (5 bases). With 7 bases removed from V and 3 bases from J, the gap between germline ends came to 10 bases. The CDR3 sequence is 13 residues long. Germline V gene data show CDR1 as SGDLS and CDR2 as YYNGEE. The CDR3 DNA reads as TGTGCCAGCGGGGCCTCATACACCGGGGAGCTGTTTTTT. It encodes CASGASYTGELFF.